This paragraph reports one T cell receptor beta chain. What it binds is not known. The sample belongs to a study of cytomegalovirus exposure and HLA in healthy donors. General study findings and limits: In a later analysis, donors in an Asian-associated ancestry cluster reportedly had fewer N-insertions in productive TCRs than the cohort mean.

The study ran its PCR with 60 Vbeta and 13 Jbeta primers. The assay was immunoSEQ multiplex PCR, and TCRdb's table has in-frame clones only and misses some. The repertoire holds 100,000 or so clones, with 70% to 85% as singletons. CDR3 length equals 15 residues. V dropped 4 bases and J dropped 2 bases, with 12 bases sitting between them. Germline CDR1 and CDR2: MGHRA and YSYEKL. What was sequenced was PBMCs. The genes are TRBV4-1 and TRBJ1-3, with D possibly matching TRBD1 (5 bases). The receptor was derived from a human donor in good health. In DNA, the CDR3 is TGCGCCAGCAGCCCCGACAGCTCCCCTGGAAACACCATATATTTT. This translates into CASSPDSSPGNTIYF.